A selection of T cell receptor beta chains follows, all from one sample in a study of shared clonotypes between healthy human individuals. Clones were read by immunoSEQ multiplex PCR, and TCRdb kept only the in-frame ones, dropping some. The sample has millions of clones; approximately 92% are singletons. The sample comprised naive CD4+ T cells sorted from blood. The receptors here all came from a young man in good health. The CDR3 runs from the conserved cysteine through the conserved F or W. A D gene is named only where the DNA matches it firmly. Clone sizes are given selectively: once, few, many, or a class where the clone is expanded.

CDR3 length	D gene	J gene	clone size	V gene	CDR3 DNA	CDR3 protein
14	NA	TRBJ1-6	NA	TRBV11-2	TGTGCCAGCAGCCCCCACACGGGAGGATCACCCCTCCACTTT	CASSPHTGGSPLHF
13	NA	TRBJ2-3	NA	TRBV5-4	TGTGCCAGCAGTTCGGAGCGCACAGATACGCAGTATTTT	CASSSERTDTQYF
13	NA	TRBJ2-3	NA	TRBV28	TGTGCCAGCAGTTTAGCCCCTCCAGATACGCAGTATTTT	CASSLAPPDTQYF
17	TRBD1	TRBJ1-6	NA	TRBV9	TGTGCCAGCAGCAGAAGACCTCCGGGACAGGGGTATTCACCCCTCCACTTT	CASSRRPPGQGYSPLHF
14	NA	TRBJ1-2	NA	TRBV10-2	TGCGCCAGCAGTGTGGACAGATCTAACTATGGCTACACCTTC	CASSVDRSNYGYTF
14	NA	TRBJ1-1	NA	TRBV2	TGTGCCAGCAGGGGAGTCCGGGACCCCGCTGAAGCTTTCTTT	CASRGVRDPAEAFF
13	TRBD1	TRBJ2-5	NA	TRBV23-1	TGCGCCAGCAGGGGACAGACCCAAGAGACCCAGTACTTC	CASRGQTQETQYF
17	TRBD2	TRBJ2-1	NA	TRBV9	TGTGCCAGCAGCGTAGGCGGGGGGGCCCTGGGCAACAATGAGCAGTTCTTC	CASSVGGGALGNNEQFF
15	TRBD2	TRBJ2-2	NA	TRBV5-1	TGCGCCAGCAGCTTGGAATCCCCGGGAGGCGGGGAGCTGTTTTTT	CASSLESPGGGELFF
17	NA	TRBJ1-2	NA	TRBV11-2	TGTGCCAGCAGCTTATTCATGGCAGACCGCACTCTAAACGGCTACACCTTC	CASSLFMADRTLNGYTF
15	NA	TRBJ2-5	NA	TRBV11-2	TGTGCCAGCAGCTCAACGAACTTTGGGGAAGAGACCCAGTACTTC	CASSSTNFGEETQYF
14	NA	TRBJ2-5	NA	TRBV6-6	TGTGCCAGCAGTGATAGCGGAGTGGGGGAGACCCAGTACTTC	CASSDSGVGETQYF
18	TRBD2	TRBJ2-5	once	TRBV30	TGTGCCTGGGACGGATATGGGACTAGCGGGGGGGCCCAAGAGACCCAGTACTTC	CAWDGYGTSGGAQETQYF
13	NA	TRBJ2-3	NA	TRBV6-1	TGTGCCAGCAGTGAGTATAGGACAGATACGCAGTATTTT	CASSEYRTDTQYF
13	NA	TRBJ1-1	NA	TRBV23-1	TGCGCCAGCATCCAAAAGGAAGAAACTGAAGCTTTCTTT	CASIQKEETEAFF
12	NA	TRBJ1-3	NA	TRBV6-6	TGTGCCAGCAGTTCCTTGGAAAACACCATATATTTT	CASSSLENTIYF
16	NA	TRBJ1-2	NA	TRBV21-1	TGTGCCAGCAGCAGATATCCGGGGGCGACTAACTATGGCTACACCTTC	CASSRYPGATNYGYTF